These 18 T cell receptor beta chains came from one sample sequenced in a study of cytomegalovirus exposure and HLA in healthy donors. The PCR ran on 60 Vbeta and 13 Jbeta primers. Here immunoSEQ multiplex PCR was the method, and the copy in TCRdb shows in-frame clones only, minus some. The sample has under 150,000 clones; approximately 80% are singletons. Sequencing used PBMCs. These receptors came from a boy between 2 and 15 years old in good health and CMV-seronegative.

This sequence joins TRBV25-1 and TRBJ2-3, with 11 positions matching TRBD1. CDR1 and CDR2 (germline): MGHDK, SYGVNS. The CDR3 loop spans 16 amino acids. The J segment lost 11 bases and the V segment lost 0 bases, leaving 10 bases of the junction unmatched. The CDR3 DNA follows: TGTGCCAGCAGTGAATATGGAGGGACAGGGGGGTTGAGGCAGTATTTT. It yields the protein CASSEYGGTGGLRQYF.

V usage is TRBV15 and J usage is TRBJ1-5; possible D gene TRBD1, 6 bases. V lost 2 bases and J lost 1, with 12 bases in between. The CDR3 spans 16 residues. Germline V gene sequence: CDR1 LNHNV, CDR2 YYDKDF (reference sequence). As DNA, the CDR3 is TGTGCCACCAGCAGAAGATCAGGGGCCAGCAATCAGCCCCAGCATTTT. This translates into CATSRRSGASNQPQHF. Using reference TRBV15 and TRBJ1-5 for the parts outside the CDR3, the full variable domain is DAMVIQNPRYQVTQFGKPVTLSCSQTLNHNVMYWYQQKSSQAPKLLFHYYDKDFNNEADTPDNFQSRRPNTSFCFLDIRSPGLGDTAMYLCATSRRSGASNQPQHFGDGTRLSIL.

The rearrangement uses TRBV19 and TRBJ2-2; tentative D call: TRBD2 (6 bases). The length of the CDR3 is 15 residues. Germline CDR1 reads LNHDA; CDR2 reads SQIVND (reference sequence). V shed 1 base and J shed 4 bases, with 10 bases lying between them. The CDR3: CASSIGRGGTGELFF. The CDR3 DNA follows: TGTGCCAGTAGTATAGGGCGGGGTGGCACCGGGGAGCTGTTTTTT.

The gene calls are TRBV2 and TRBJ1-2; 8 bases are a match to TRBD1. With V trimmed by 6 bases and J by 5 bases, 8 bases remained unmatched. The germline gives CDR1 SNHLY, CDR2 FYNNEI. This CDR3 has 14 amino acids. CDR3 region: CASRPRTGWYGYTF. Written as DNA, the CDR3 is TGTGCCAGCAGACCGAGGACAGGGTGGTATGGCTACACCTTC.

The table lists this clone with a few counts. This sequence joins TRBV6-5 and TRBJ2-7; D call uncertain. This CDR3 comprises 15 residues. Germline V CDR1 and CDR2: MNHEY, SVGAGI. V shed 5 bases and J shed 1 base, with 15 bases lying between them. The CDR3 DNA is TGTGCCAGCAGTCTGCTAATTGACGGGTCCTACGAGCAGTACTTC. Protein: CASSLLIDGSYEQYF.

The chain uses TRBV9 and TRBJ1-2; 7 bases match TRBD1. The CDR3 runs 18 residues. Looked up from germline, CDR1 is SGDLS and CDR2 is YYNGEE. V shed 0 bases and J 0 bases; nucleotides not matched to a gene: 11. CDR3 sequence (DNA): TGTGCCAGCAGCGTAGTTCCGGGACAGACGATTCCTAACTATGGCTACACCTTC. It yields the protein CASSVVPGQTIPNYGYTF.

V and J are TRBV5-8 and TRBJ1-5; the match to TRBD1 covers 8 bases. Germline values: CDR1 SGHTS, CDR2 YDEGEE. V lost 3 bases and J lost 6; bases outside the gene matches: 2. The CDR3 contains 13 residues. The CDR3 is CASSWGQAQPQHF. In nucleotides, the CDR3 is TGTGCCAGCAGCTGGGGACAGGCTCAGCCCCAGCATTTT.

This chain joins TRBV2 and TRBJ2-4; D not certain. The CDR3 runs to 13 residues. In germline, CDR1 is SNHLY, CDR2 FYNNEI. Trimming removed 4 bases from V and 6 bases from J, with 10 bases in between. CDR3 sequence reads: CASSVNRRNIQYF. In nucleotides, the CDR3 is TGTGCCAGCAGTGTCAACAGAAGAAACATTCAGTACTTC.

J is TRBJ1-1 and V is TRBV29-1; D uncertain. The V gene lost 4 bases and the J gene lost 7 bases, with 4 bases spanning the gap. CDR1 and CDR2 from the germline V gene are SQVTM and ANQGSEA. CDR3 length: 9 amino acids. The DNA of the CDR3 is TGCAGCGTTGGGAGTGAAGCTTTCTTT. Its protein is CSVGSEAFF.

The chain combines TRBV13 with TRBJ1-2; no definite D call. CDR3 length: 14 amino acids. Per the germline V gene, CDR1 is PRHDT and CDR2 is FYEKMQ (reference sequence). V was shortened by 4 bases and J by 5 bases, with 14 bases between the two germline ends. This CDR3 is CASSSMRKRYGYTF. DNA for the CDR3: TGTGCCAGCAGCTCGATGCGTAAGAGGTATGGCTACACCTTC.

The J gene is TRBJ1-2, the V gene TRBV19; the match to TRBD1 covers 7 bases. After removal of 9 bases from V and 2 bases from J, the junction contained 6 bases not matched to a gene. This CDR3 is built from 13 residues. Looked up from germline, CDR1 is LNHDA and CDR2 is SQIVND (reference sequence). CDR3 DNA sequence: TGTGCCAGCCAAACAGGGGTCAACTATGGCTACACCTTC. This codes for CASQTGVNYGYTF. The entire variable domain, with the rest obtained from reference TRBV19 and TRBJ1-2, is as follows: DGGITQSPKYLFRKEGQNVTLSCEQNLNHDAMYWYRQDPGQGLRLIYYSQIVNDFQKGDIAEGYSVSREKKESFPLTVTSAQKNPTAFYLCASQTGVNYGYTFGSGTRLTVV.

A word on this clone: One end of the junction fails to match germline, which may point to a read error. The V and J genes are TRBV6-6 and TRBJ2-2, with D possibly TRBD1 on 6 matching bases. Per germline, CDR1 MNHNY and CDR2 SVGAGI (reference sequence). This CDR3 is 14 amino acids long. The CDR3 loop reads CASSYLGATGELFF. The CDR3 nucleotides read TGTGCCAGCAGCTACTTGGGGGCGACCGGGGAGCTGTTTTTT.

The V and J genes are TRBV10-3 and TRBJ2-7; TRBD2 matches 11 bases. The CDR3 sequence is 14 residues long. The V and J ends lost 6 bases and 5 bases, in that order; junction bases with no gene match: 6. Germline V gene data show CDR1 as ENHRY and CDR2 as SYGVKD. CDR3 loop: CAIRKLAGEDEQYF. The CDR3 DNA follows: TGTGCCATCAGAAAACTAGCGGGGGAAGACGAGCAGTACTTC.

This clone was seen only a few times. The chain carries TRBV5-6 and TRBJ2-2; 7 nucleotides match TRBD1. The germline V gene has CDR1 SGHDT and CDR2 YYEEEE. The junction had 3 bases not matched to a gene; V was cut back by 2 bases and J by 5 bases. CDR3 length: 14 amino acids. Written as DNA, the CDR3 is TGTGCCAGCAGCTTTGAGGGGGCGACCGGGGAGCTGTTTTTT. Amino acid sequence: CASSFEGATGELFF.

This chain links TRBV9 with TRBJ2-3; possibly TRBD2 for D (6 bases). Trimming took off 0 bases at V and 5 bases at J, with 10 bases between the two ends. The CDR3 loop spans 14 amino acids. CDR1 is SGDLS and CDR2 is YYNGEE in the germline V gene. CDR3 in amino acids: CASSVDGSGDTQYF. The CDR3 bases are TGTGCCAGCAGCGTAGACGGGAGCGGAGATACGCAGTATTTT.

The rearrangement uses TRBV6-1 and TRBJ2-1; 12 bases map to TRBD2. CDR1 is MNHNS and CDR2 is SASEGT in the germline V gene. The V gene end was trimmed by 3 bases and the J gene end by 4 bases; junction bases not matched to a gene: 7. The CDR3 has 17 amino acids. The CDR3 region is CASSELLAGGSYNEQFF. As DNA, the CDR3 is TGTGCCAGCAGTGAGCTACTAGCGGGAGGTTCTTACAATGAGCAGTTCTTC.

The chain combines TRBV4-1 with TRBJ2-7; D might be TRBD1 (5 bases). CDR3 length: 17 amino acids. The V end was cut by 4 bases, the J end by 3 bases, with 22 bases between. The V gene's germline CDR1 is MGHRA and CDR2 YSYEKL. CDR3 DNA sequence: TGCGCCAGCAGCCCCTATTGCGTGACAGCGACACACTACGAGCAGTACTTC. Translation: CASSPYCVTATHYEQYF.

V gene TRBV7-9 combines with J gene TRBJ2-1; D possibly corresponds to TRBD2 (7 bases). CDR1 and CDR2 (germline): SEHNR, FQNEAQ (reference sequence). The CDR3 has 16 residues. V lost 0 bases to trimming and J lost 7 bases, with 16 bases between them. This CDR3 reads CASSLAGGLTENEQFF. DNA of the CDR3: TGTGCCAGCAGCTTAGCGGGGGGGCTGACGGAAAATGAGCAGTTCTTC.